A single sample is the source of the 24 T cell receptor beta chains below, sequenced in a study of OX40 agonist ivuxolimab in advanced cancers. Clones were sequenced by immunoSEQ multiplex PCR, and TCRdb holds only the in-frame ones, with some missing. Among about 35,000 clones listed, about nine tenths were seen once. The starting material was CD4+ or CD8+ T cells sorted from blood, obtained in a trial of the OX40 agonist ivuxolimab. The receptor set was obtained from an adult with an advanced solid tumor such as melanoma, head and neck, liver or kidney cancer.

V gene TRBV27 combines with J gene TRBJ2-3; D is perhaps TRBD2 (5 bases). The CDR3 runs 16 residues. Between the trimmed V and J ends, which lost 1 base and 2 bases, there was a span of 13 bases. From germline, CDR1 is MNHEY and CDR2 SMNVEV (reference sequence). The CDR3 DNA follows: TGTGCCAGCAGTTTATTAGCCGGGGAACACACAGATACGCAGTATTTT. The encoded protein is CASSLLAGEHTDTQYF.

The count of this clone is one. The rearrangement uses TRBV27 and TRBJ2-1; D uncertain. The CDR3 is 11 amino acids. Germline CDR1 and CDR2: MNHEY and SMNVEV (reference sequence). Trimming pared 5 bases from V and 9 bases from J, leaving 8 bases between. DNA of the CDR3: TGTGCCAGCAGTCATAGAGGTGAGCAGTTCTTC. It is translated as CASSHRGEQFF.

The V gene is TRBV4-1, the J gene TRBJ2-1; tentative D call: TRBD1 (5 bases). This CDR3 is built from 14 residues. From germline, CDR1 is MGHRA and CDR2 YSYEKL. V was trimmed by 2 bases and J by 7 bases, leaving 12 bases between them. The DNA of the CDR3 is TGCGCCAGCAGCCAAAGGGGCCTGGATAATGAGCAGTTCTTC. This codes for CASSQRGLDNEQFF.

This rearrangement joins TRBV4-1 to TRBJ2-7; tentative D call: TRBD2 (6 bases). Trimming removed 3 bases at V and 0 bases at J, with 12 bases between. This CDR3 is 15 amino acids long. Germline V CDR1 and CDR2: MGHRA, YSYEKL. CDR3 region: CASSHTSGSSYEQYF. CDR3 DNA: TGCGCCAGCAGCCACACGAGCGGGTCCTCCTACGAGCAGTACTTC.

V usage is TRBV6-4 and J usage is TRBJ2-3, with 11 bases fitting TRBD2. The CDR3 covers 16 residues. J gave up 2 bases and V 5 bases, and 6 bases lay outside the gene matches. Germline V lookup: CDR1 MRHNA, CDR2 SNTAGT. The CDR3 sequence: CASSPTSGAPTDTQYF. CDR3 nucleotide sequence: TGTGCCAGCAGTCCGACTAGCGGGGCCCCCACAGATACGCAGTATTTT.

V gene TRBV25-1 combines with J gene TRBJ2-1; 10 positions match TRBD2. V shed 5 bases, J shed 5 bases, and the junction held 12 bases outside the gene matches. Germline V gene sequence: CDR1 MGHDK, CDR2 SYGVNS. There are 17 residues in the CDR3. The CDR3 sequence is CASSHWERTSGNNEQFF. CDR3 sequence (DNA): TGTGCCAGCAGTCACTGGGAACGGACTAGCGGAAACAATGAGCAGTTCTTC.

The chain combines TRBV28 with TRBJ2-7; D is undetermined. V was cut by 4 bases and J by 2 bases, with 12 bases left in between. CDR1 and CDR2 (germline): MDHEN, SYDVKM. This CDR3 region has 14 residues. CDR3 residues: CASSWQSFTYEQYF. The CDR3 DNA sequence: TGTGCCAGCAGTTGGCAGTCTTTTACCTACGAGCAGTACTTC.

V and J are TRBV18 and TRBJ2-1, with TRBD1 matching over 10 bases. The CDR3 is 15 amino acids. Looked up from germline, CDR1 is KGHSH and CDR2 is LQKENI. With V trimmed by 6 bases and J by 7 bases, 9 bases remained unmatched. CDR3 amino acids: CASSPGTGVLNEQFF. CDR3 nucleotide sequence: TGTGCCAGCTCTCCCGGGACAGGGGTATTGAATGAGCAGTTCTTC. The complete variable domain, with remaining parts taken from reference TRBV18 and TRBJ2-1, reads NAGVMQNPRHLVRRRGQEARLRCSPMKGHSHVYWYRQLPEEGLKFMVYLQKENIIDESGMPKERFSAEFPKEGPSILRIQQVVRGDSAAYFCASSPGTGVLNEQFFGPGTRLTVL.

The chain is built from TRBV5-6 and TRBJ2-5; 9 nucleotides line up with TRBD2. The CDR3 contains 16 residues. V lost 2 bases and J lost 5; bases outside the gene matches: 10. Germline V lookup: CDR1 SGHDT, CDR2 YYEEEE. The CDR3 loop is CASSFLAGDPRETQYF. CDR3 in DNA: TGTGCCAGCAGCTTTTTAGCGGGAGATCCCCGGGAGACCCAGTACTTC.

The gene calls are TRBV4-1 and TRBJ2-7, with no clear D. CDR1 and CDR2 from the germline V gene are MGHRA and YSYEKL. V was pared by 0 bases and J by 2 bases, with 5 bases between. CDR3 size: 13 residues. The CDR3 coding sequence is TGCGCCAGCAGCCAAGAGTCGACCTACGAGCAGTACTTC. Amino acid sequence: CASSQESTYEQYF.

The V gene is TRBV5-4, the J gene TRBJ2-5; 7 bases are a match to TRBD2. CDR3 length: 14 residues. With V trimmed by 3 bases and J by 7 bases, 9 bases remained unmatched. CDR1 is SGHNT and CDR2 is YYREEE in the germline V gene (reference sequence). CDR3 DNA: TGTGCCAGCAGCTCTCTGGGCGGGAGTGGGACCCAGTACTTC. Protein product: CASSSLGGSGTQYF.

The CDR3: CASRAYNEQFF. The CDR3 nucleotides read TGTGCCAGCAGAGCCTACAATGAGCAGTTCTTC. The chain carries TRBV14 and TRBJ2-1; D remains unclear. Trimming shortened V by 6 bases and J by 2 bases, and 2 bases separated the two germline ends. Germline CDR1 and CDR2: SGHDN and FVKESK. This CDR3 is 11 amino acids long.

This chain links TRBV6-1 with TRBJ2-7, with 7 nucleotides matching TRBD1. CDR3 length: 13 amino acids. With V trimmed by 6 bases and J by 4 bases, 6 bases remained unmatched. Germline-derived CDR1 and CDR2 are MNHNS and SASEGT. The CDR3 DNA reads as TGTGCCAGCAGAGGGGGCGAAAGTTACGAGCAGTACTTC. It translates to CASRGGESYEQYF.

Notes on this clone: The CDR3 does not end in the conserved phenylalanine or tryptophan, so this is likely a read error. The chain is built from TRBV7-3 and TRBJ2-7; 7 positions agree with TRBD2. CDR1 is SGHTA and CDR2 is FQGTGA in the germline V gene. CDR3 length equals 15 residues. V shed 3 bases, J shed 0 bases, and the junction held 5 bases outside the gene matches. CDR3 residues: CASSLASGNSYEQYL. CDR3 nucleotide sequence: TGTGCCAGCAGCTTGGCTAGCGGTAACTCCTACGAGCAGTACCTC.

This clone appeared once. J is TRBJ2-7 and V is TRBV6-5; TRBD2 matches at 7 bases. This CDR3 comprises 15 residues. J lost 4 bases, V lost 4 bases, and 10 bases had no gene match. Germline assignment: CDR1 MNHEY and CDR2 SVGAGI. CDR3 sequence (DNA): TGTGCCAGCAGTTCCCCGGCGGAGCGGGGTTACGAGCAGTACTTC. This gives the protein CASSSPAERGYEQYF.

This chain joins TRBV28 and TRBJ1-4; maybe TRBD1 (5 bases). CDR3 size: 16 residues. Trimming left V 3 bases short and J 2 bases short, with 13 bases between. Per germline, CDR1 MDHEN and CDR2 SYDVKM. CDR3 protein: CASSFLTDWTNEKLFF. The CDR3, as DNA: TGTGCCAGCAGTTTTTTGACAGATTGGACTAATGAAAAACTGTTTTTT.

The chain recombines TRBV9 with TRBJ2-1; TRBD2 agrees at 7 bases. CDR1 SGDLS and CDR2 YYNGEE come from the germline V gene. The CDR3 length is 14 residues. Losses at the gene ends were 0 bases for V and 3 bases for J; bases not matched to a gene: 0. The CDR3 sequence: CASSVASGYNEQFF. CDR3 DNA: TGTGCCAGCAGCGTAGCTAGCGGCTACAATGAGCAGTTCTTC.

The V gene is TRBV15, the J gene TRBJ1-2; D is possibly TRBD1 (5 bases). CDR3 length: 15 residues. Trimming removed 1 base from V and 4 bases from J, with 13 bases in between. Germline CDR1 is LNHNV and CDR2 is YYDKDF (reference sequence). The CDR3 coding sequence is TGTGCCACCAGCAGAGCACGGGACGGAACCTATGGCTACACCTTC. Its translation: CATSRARDGTYGYTF.

The rearrangement uses TRBV27 and TRBJ2-3; the match to TRBD2 covers 12 bases. The CDR3 is 17 amino acids. Germline CDR1 reads MNHEY; CDR2 reads SMNVEV (reference sequence). The ends lost 5 bases at V and 3 bases at J; junction bases unmatched: 9. The CDR3 region is CASSTPMTSGSTDTQYF. DNA for the CDR3: TGTGCCAGCAGTACTCCCATGACTAGCGGGAGTACAGATACGCAGTATTTT.

The V and J genes are TRBV7-8 and TRBJ2-1; D remains unclear. This CDR3 spans 14 amino acids. CDR1 is SGHVS, CDR2 FQNEAQ, per germline. V was trimmed by 7 bases and J by 2 bases, leaving 12 bases between them. In DNA, the CDR3 is TGTGCCAGCAACAAGGCTGGTCCCTACAATGAGCAGTTCTTC. Its protein product is CASNKAGPYNEQFF.

The J gene is TRBJ2-1, the V gene TRBV11-2, with 10 nucleotides matching TRBD2. With V trimmed by 5 bases and J by 2 bases, 3 bases remained unmatched. This CDR3 region has 15 residues. Germline lookup yields CDR1 SGHAT and CDR2 FQNNGV. CDR3 residues: CASSRGLATYNEQFF. The CDR3 nucleotides read TGTGCCAGCAGCCGGGGACTAGCGACCTACAATGAGCAGTTCTTC.

This clone was detected only a few times. The V call is TRBV9, the J call TRBJ1-5; D is perhaps TRBD1 (5 bases). V was shortened by 1 base and J by 0 bases, with 8 bases between the two germline ends. Germline-derived CDR1 and CDR2 are SGDLS and YYNGEE. The CDR3 extends over 15 amino acids. The DNA of the CDR3 is TGTGCCAGCAGCGTATCCGACAGTAGCAATCAGCCCCAGCATTTT. It translates to CASSVSDSSNQPQHF.

The chain has TRBV21-1 and TRBJ2-7; the table's D call of TRBD1 was not tested on the DNA. TRBV21-1 is a pseudogene locus. This CDR3 has 15 amino acids. DNA of the CDR3: TGTGCCAGCAGCGCCCCGGCACCAATTCTCAGGGAGCAGTACTTC. Translating it yields CASSAPAPILREQYF.

The rearrangement uses TRBV27 and TRBJ2-1; D is possibly TRBD1 or TRBD2 (5 bases each). CDR3 length equals 17 residues. Germline V CDR1 and CDR2: MNHEY, SMNVEV (reference sequence). Trimming removed 2 bases at V and 0 bases at J, with 14 bases between. The CDR3 reads CASSLSPRGSSYNEQFF. For the CDR3, the DNA is TGTGCCAGCAGTTTAAGTCCGAGGGGTAGCTCCTACAATGAGCAGTTCTTC.